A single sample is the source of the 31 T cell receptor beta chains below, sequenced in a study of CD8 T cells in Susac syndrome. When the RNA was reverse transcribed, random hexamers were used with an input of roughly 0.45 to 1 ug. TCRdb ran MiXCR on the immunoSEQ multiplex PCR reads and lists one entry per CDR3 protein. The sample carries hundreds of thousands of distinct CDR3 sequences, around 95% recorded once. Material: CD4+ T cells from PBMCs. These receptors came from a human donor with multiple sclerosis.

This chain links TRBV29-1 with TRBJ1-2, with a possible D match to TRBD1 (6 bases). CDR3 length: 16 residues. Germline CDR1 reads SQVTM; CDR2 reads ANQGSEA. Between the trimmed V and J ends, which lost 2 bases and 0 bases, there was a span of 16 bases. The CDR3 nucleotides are TGCAGCGTTGAAAAGCGGACAGCCTATCCTAACTATGGCTACACCTTC. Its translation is CSVEKRTAYPNYGYTF.

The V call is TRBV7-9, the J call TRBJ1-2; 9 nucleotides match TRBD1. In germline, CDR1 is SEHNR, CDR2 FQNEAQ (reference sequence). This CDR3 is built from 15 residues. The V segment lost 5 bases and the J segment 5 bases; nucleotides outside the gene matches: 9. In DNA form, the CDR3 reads TGTGCCAGCAGCCCCCTGGACAGGGGCGGATATGGCTACACCTTC. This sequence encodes CASSPLDRGGYGYTF.

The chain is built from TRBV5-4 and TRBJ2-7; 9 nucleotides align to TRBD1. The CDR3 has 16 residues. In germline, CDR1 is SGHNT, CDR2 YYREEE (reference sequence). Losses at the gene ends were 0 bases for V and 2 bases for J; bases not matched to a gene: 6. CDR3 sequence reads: CASSLGPGQGPYEQYF. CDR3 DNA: TGTGCCAGCAGCTTGGGGCCGGGACAGGGCCCCTACGAGCAGTACTTC.

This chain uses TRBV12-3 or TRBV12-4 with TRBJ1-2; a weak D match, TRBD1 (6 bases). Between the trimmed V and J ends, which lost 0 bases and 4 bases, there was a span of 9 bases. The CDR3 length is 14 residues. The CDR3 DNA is TGTGCCAGCAGTTTAGCAGGGGGGGGCTATGGCTACACCTTC. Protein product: CASSLAGGGYGYTF.

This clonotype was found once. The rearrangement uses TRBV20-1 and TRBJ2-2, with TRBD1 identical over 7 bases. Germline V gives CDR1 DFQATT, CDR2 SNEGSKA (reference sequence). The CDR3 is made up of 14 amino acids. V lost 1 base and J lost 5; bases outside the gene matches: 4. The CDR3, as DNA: TGCAGTGCTAGAGTTTCACAGGGGACCGGGGAGCTGTTTTTT. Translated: CSARVSQGTGELFF.

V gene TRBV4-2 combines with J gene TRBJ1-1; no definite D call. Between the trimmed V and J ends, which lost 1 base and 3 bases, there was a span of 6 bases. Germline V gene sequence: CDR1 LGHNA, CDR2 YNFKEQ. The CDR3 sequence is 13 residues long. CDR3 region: CASSQGPYTEAFF. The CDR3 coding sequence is TGTGCCAGCAGCCAAGGACCTTACACTGAAGCTTTCTTT.

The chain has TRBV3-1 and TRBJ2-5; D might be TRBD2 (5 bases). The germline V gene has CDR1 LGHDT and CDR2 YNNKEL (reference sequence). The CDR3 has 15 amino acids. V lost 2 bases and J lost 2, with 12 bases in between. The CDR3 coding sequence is TGTGCCAGCAGCCAAAGAGGGAGCAGTCAAGAGACCCAGTACTTC. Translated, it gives CASSQRGSSQETQYF.

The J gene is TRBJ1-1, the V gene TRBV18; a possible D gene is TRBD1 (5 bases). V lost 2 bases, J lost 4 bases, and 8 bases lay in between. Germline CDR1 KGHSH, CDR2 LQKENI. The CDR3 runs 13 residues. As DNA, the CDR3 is TGTGCCAGCTCACCAATGGGGACCACTGAAGCTTTCTTT. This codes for CASSPMGTTEAFF.

The CDR3 protein is CACTPWGTNNSPLHF. CDR3 sequence (DNA): TGTGCCTGTACCCCTTGGGGAACTAATAATTCACCCCTCCACTTT. This chain connects TRBV30 to TRBJ1-6; no reliable D call. Germline values: CDR1 GTSNPN, CDR2 SVGIG (reference sequence). The CDR3 is made up of 15 amino acids. V gave up 6 bases and J gave up 5 bases, with 17 bases separating them.

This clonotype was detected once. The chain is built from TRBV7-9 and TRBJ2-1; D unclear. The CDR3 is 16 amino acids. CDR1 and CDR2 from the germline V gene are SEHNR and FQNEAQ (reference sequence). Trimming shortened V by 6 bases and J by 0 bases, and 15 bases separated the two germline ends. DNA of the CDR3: TGTGCCAGCAGTTCTACCCAACCGAGCTCCTACAATGAGCAGTTCTTC. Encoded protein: CASSSTQPSSYNEQFF.

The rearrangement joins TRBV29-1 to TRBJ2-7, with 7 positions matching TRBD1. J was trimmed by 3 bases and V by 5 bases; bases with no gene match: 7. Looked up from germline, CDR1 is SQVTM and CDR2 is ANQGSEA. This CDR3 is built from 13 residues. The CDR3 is CSVRDRANYEQYF. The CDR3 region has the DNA TGCAGCGTTAGAGACAGGGCGAACTACGAGCAGTACTTC.

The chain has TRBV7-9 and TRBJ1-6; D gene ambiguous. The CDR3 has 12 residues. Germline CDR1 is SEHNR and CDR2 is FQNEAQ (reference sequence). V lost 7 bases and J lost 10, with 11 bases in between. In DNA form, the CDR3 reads TGTGCCAGCAACCAAGTGGGATCACCCCTCCACTTT. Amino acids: CASNQVGSPLHF.

CDR3 region: CSVAQSTYNEQFF. The CDR3 DNA sequence: TGCAGCGTTGCGCAGTCTACATACAATGAGCAGTTCTTC. The chain combines TRBV29-1 with TRBJ2-1; D gene uncertain. The V end was cut by 4 bases, the J end by 4 bases, with 11 bases between. The germline CDR1 and CDR2 sequences are SQVTM and ANQGSEA. The CDR3 totals 13 residues.

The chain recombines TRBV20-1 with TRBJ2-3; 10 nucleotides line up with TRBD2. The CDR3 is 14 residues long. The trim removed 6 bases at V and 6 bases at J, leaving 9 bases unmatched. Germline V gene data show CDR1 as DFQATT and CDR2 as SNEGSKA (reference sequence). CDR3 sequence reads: CSASSGGPLDTQYF. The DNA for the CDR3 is TGCAGTGCGTCTAGCGGGGGCCCCCTGGATACGCAGTATTTT.

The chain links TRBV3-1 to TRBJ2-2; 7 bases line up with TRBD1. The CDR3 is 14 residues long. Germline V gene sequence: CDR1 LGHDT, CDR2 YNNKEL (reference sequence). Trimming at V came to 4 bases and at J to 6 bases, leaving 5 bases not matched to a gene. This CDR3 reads CASSRETGPGELFF. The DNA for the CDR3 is TGTGCCAGCAGCCGAGAGACAGGGCCCGGGGAGCTGTTTTTT.

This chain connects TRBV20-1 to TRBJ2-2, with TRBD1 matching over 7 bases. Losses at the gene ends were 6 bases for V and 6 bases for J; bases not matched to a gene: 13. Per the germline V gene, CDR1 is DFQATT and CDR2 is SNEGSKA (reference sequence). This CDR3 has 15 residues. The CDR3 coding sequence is TGCAGTGCCATTAACGCACAGGGGCTCGCCGGGGAGCTGTTTTTT. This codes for CSAINAQGLAGELFF.

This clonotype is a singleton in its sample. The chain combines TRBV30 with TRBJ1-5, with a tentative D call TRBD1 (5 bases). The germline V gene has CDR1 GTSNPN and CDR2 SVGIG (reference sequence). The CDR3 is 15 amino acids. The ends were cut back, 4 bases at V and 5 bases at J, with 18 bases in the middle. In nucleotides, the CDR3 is TGTGCCTGGACCCATTCGGGGGTGGGGCATCAGCCCCAGCATTTT. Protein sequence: CAWTHSGVGHQPQHF.

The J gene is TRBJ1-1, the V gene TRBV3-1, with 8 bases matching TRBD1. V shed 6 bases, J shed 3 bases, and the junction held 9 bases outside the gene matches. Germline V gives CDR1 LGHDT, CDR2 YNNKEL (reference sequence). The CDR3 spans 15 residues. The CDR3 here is CASSPLSQGDTEAFF. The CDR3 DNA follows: TGTGCCAGCAGTCCGCTCTCACAGGGGGACACTGAAGCTTTCTTT.

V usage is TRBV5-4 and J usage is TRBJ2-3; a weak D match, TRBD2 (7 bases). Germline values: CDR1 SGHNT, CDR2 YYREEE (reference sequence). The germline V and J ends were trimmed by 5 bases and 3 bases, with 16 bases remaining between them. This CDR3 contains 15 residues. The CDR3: CASSSEGGVTDTQYF. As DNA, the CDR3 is TGTGCCAGCAGTTCCGAAGGGGGGGTGACAGATACGCAGTATTTT.

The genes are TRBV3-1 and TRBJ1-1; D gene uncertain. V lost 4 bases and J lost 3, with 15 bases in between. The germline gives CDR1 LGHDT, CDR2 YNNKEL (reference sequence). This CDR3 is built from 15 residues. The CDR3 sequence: CASSRRHPGDTEAFF. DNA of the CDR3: TGTGCCAGCAGCCGCAGACACCCCGGAGACACTGAAGCTTTCTTT.

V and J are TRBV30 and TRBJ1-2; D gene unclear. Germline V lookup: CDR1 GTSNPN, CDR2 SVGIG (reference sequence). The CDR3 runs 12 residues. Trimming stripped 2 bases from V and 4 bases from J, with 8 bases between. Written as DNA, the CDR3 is TGTGCCTGGAGTTTGTCCGCCTATGGCTACACCTTC. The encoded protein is CAWSLSAYGYTF.

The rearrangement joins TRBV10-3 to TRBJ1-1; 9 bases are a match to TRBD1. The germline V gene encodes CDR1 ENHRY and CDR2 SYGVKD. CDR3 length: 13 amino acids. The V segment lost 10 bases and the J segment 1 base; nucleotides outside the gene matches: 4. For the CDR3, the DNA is TGTGCCACGGGACAGGGATCGAACACTGAAGCTTTCTTT. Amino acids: CATGQGSNTEAFF.

The CDR3, as DNA: TGTGCCAGCAGTCGGGGCGGGGGGGCCGATGAGCAGTTCTTC. As protein: CASSRGGGADEQFF. This sequence joins TRBV6-1 and TRBJ2-1, with TRBD2 identical over 9 bases. Per the germline V gene, CDR1 is MNHNS and CDR2 is SASEGT. The CDR3 covers 14 residues. Unmatched junction bases numbered 7, after V lost 5 bases and J lost 8 bases.

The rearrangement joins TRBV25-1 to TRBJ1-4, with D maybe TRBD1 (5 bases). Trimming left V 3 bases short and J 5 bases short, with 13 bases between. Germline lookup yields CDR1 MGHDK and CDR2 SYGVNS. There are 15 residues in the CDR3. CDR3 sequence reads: CASSERGLPNEKLFF. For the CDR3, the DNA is TGTGCCAGCAGTGAGAGGGGACTTCCCAATGAAAAACTGTTTTTT. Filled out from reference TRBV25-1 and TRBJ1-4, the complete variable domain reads EADIYQTPRYLVIGTGKKITLECSQTMGHDKMYWYQQDPGMELHLIHYSYGVNSTEKGDLSSESTVSRIRTEHFPLTLESARPSHTSQYLCASSERGLPNEKLFFGSGTQLSVL.

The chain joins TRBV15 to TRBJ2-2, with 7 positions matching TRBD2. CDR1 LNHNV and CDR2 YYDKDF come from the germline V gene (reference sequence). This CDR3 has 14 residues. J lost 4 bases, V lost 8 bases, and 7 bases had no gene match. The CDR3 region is CATAAGVGTGELFF. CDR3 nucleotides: TGTGCCACCGCGGCGGGGGTAGGCACCGGGGAGCTGTTTTTT.

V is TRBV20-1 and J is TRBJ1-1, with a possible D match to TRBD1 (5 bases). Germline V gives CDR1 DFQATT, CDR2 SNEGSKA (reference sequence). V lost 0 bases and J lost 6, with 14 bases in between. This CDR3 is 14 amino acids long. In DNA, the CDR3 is TGCAGTGCTAGAGAGGGGGGATCGGTCGCTGAAGCTTTCTTT. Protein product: CSAREGGSVAEAFF.

The CDR3 sequence: CASSQDGVAYNEQFF. CDR3 coding DNA: TGTGCCAGCAGCCAAGATGGAGTAGCCTACAATGAGCAGTTCTTC. The chain combines TRBV3-1 with TRBJ2-1; D uncertain. Germline loops: CDR1 LGHDT, CDR2 YNNKEL (reference sequence). CDR3 length equals 15 residues. V was pared by 0 bases and J by 2 bases, with 8 bases between.

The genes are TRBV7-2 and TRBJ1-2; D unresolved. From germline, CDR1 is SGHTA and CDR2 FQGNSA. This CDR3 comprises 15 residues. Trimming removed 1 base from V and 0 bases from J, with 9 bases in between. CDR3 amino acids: CASSLEGTSNYGYTF. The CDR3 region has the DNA TGTGCCAGCAGCTTAGAGGGTACATCTAACTATGGCTACACCTTC.

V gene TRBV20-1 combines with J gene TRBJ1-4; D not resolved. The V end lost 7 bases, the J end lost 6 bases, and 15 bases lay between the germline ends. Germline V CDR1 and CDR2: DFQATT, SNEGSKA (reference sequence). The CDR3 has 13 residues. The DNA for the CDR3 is TGCAGTGTTCTAGAGGGCACTGATGAAAAACTGTTTTTT. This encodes CSVLEGTDEKLFF.

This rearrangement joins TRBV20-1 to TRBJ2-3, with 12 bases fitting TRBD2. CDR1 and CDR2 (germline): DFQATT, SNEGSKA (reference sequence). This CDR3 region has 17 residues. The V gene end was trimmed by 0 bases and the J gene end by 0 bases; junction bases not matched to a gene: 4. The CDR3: CSARDLAGGLSTDTQYF. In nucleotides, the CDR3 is TGCAGTGCTAGAGACCTAGCGGGGGGGCTAAGCACAGATACGCAGTATTTT.

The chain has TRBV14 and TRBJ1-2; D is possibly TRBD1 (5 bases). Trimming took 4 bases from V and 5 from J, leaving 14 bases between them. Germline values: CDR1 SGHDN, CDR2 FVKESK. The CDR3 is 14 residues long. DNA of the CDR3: TGTGCCAGCAGCCTCTACCGGGACGGGTATGGCTACACCTTC. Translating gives CASSLYRDGYGYTF.